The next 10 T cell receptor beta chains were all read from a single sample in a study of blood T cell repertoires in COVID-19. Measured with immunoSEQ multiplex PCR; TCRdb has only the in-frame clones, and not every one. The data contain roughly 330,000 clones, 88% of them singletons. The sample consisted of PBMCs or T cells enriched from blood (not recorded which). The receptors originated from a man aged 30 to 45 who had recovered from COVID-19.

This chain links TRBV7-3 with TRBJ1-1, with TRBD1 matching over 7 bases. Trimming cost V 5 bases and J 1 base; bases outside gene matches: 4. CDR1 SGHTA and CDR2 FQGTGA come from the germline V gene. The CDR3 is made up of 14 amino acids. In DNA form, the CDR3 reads TGTGCCAGCAGCCAAGGGGGCAGGAACACTGAAGCTTTCTTT. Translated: CASSQGGRNTEAFF.

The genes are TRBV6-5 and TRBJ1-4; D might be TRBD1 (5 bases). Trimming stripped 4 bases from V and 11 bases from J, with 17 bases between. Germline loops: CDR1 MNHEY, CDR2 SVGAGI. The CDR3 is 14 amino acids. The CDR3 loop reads CASSSQVQGAKLFF. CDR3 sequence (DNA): TGTGCCAGCAGTTCACAGGTGCAGGGTGCTAAACTGTTTTTT.

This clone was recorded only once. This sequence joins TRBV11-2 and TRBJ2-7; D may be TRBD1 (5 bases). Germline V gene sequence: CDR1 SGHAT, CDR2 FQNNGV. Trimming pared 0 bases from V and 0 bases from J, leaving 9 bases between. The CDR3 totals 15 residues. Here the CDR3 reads CASSLDQGLSYEQYF. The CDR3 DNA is TGTGCCAGCAGCTTAGATCAGGGCCTCTCCTACGAGCAGTACTTC.

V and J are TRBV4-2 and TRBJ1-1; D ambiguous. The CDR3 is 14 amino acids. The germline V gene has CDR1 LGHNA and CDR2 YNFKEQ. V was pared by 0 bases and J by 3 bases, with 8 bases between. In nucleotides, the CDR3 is TGTGCCAGCAGCCAAGACAATTTTTACACTGAAGCTTTCTTT. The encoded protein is CASSQDNFYTEAFF.

The CDR3 DNA is TGCGCCAGCAGCTTGGATGCAGGGAACACCGGGGAGCTGTTTTTT. Its translation is CASSLDAGNTGELFF. This rearrangement joins TRBV5-1 to TRBJ2-2; D remains ambiguous. The CDR3 runs to 15 residues. CDR1 is SGHRS, CDR2 YFSETQ, per germline. V dropped 0 bases and J dropped 1 base, with 7 bases sitting between them.

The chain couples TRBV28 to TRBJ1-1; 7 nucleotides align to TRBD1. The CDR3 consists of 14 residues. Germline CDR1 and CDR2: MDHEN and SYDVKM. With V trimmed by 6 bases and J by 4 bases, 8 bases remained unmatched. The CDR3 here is CASSKDQGGTEAFF. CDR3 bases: TGTGCCAGCAGCAAAGATCAGGGGGGCACTGAAGCTTTCTTT. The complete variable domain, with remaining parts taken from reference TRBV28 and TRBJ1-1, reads DVKVTQSSRYLVKRTGEKVFLECVQDMDHENMFWYRQDPGLGLRLIYFSYDVKMKEKGDIPEGYSVSREKKERFSLILESASTNQTSMYLCASSKDQGGTEAFFGQGTRLTVV.

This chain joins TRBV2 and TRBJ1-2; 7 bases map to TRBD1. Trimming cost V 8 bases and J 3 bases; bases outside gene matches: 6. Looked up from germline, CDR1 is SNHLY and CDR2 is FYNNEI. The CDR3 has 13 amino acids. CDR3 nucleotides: TGTGCCAGCCGCGACAGGGCGCACTATGGCTACACCTTC. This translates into CASRDRAHYGYTF.

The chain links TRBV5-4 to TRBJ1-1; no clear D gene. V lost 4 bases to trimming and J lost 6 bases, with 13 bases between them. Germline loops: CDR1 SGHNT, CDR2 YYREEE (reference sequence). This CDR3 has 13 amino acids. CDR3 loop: CASSQLDYAEAFF. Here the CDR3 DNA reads TGTGCCAGCAGCCAACTAGATTACGCTGAAGCTTTCTTT.

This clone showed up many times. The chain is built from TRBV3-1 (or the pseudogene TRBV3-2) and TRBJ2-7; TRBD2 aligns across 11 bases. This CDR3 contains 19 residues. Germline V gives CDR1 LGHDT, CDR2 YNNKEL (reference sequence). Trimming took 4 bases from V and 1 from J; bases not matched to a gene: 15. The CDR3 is CASSRKMDSLAGGSYEQYF. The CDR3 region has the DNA TGTGCCAGCAGCCGGAAGATGGACTCTCTAGCGGGGGGATCCTACGAGCAGTACTTC.

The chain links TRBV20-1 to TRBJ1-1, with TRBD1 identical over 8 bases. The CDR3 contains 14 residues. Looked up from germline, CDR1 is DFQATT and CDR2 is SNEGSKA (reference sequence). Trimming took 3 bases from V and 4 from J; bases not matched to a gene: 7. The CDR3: CSASSGGEGTEAFF. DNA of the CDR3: TGCAGTGCTAGTTCAGGGGGCGAGGGCACTGAAGCTTTCTTT.